The 29 T cell receptor beta chains presented below share a single source sample, sequenced in a study of beta chain features in type 1 diabetes. The study, taken as a whole, reports: Shortening of TCRB CDR3s, moderate but significant, appeared in all four CD4+ subsets of Type 1 diabetes patients.

cDNA synthesis used the whole RNA isolate, giving expressed TCRB sequences. The data were produced by immunoSEQ multiplex PCR, yet TCRdb's version contains in-frame clones alone and is incomplete. The sample carries around 300,000 clones, approximately 15% recorded once. Their target antigens are unknown. The sample comprised naive CD4+ T cells from blood. Source of these receptors: a man aged 18 to 30 with type 1 diabetes.

This clone was recorded a few times. V and J are TRBV9 and TRBJ2-7; the D gene is possibly TRBD1 (5 bases). Looked up from germline, CDR1 is SGDLS and CDR2 is YYNGEE. The CDR3 sequence is 14 residues long. V lost 4 bases, J lost 3 bases, and 14 bases lay in between. The CDR3 bases are TGTGCCAGCAGCCCTACCCGACAGCACTACGAGCAGTACTTC. This translates into CASSPTRQHYEQYF.

This clone was counted only a few times. The V and J genes are TRBV28 and TRBJ2-7, with TRBD1 as a possible D gene (5 bases). This CDR3 has 16 amino acids. V lost 6 bases, J lost 2 bases, and 20 bases lay in between. Per the germline V gene, CDR1 is MDHEN and CDR2 is SYDVKM. The CDR3 DNA reads TGTGCCAGCAGCATTAGGGCCTGGGGCAGACCCTACGAGCAGTACTTC. It is translated as CASSIRAWGRPYEQYF.

This chain links TRBV18 with TRBJ2-5, with 9 bases that match TRBD2. With V trimmed by 3 bases and J by 4 bases, 6 bases remained unmatched. Looked up from germline, CDR1 is KGHSH and CDR2 is LQKENI. The CDR3 runs 15 residues. This CDR3 reads CASSPMISGRETQYF. CDR3 DNA sequence: TGTGCCAGCTCACCGATGATTAGCGGGAGAGAGACCCAGTACTTC.

The chain is built from TRBV5-1 and TRBJ2-3, with 7 bases aligning to TRBD1. CDR1 is SGHRS and CDR2 is YFSETQ in the germline V gene. J was trimmed by 4 bases and V by 0 bases; bases with no gene match: 11. The CDR3 sequence is 17 residues long. The CDR3, as DNA: TGCGCCAGCAGCTTGGGGGCCAAGACAGGGTCCCCAGATACGCAGTATTTT. This sequence encodes CASSLGAKTGSPDTQYF.

V usage is TRBV19 and J usage is TRBJ1-5, with D possibly TRBD1 on 5 matching bases. This CDR3 is 15 amino acids long. V was shortened by 3 bases and J by 4 bases, with 13 bases between the two germline ends. Per the germline V gene, CDR1 is LNHDA and CDR2 is SQIVND (reference sequence). In DNA, the CDR3 is TGTGCCAGTAGTATTTCACCAGGGTTAAATCAGCCCCAGCATTTT. It codes for CASSISPGLNQPQHF.

This clone was counted a few times. DNA for the CDR3: TGTGCCAGCAGTTACTCCGGAATACCGACAGGGTATGGCTACACCTTC. Protein product: CASSYSGIPTGYGYTF. The rearrangement uses TRBV6-5 and TRBJ1-2; 7 nucleotides align to TRBD1. The trim removed 0 bases at V and 5 bases at J, leaving 9 bases unmatched. Germline V gives CDR1 MNHEY, CDR2 SVGAGI. There are 16 residues in the CDR3.

The genes are TRBV30 and TRBJ1-1; D unclear. CDR1 is GTSNPN, CDR2 SVGIG, per germline (reference sequence). There are 14 residues in the CDR3. Trimming shortened V by 6 bases and J by 3 bases, and 17 bases separated the two germline ends. The CDR3 nucleotides are TGTGCCTGCTCGATCGCCGGAGGGTACACTGAAGCTTTCTTT. This sequence encodes CACSIAGGYTEAFF.

This rearrangement joins TRBV29-1 to TRBJ1-5; 8 bases are a match to TRBD1. Germline CDR1 and CDR2: SQVTM and ANQGSEA. This CDR3 spans 13 amino acids. Trimming cost V 6 bases and J 6 bases; bases outside gene matches: 7. CDR3 sequence reads: CSVAGGLGQPQHF. As DNA, the CDR3 is TGCAGCGTAGCAGGGGGCTTAGGTCAGCCCCAGCATTTT.

This clone turned up a few times. The chain uses TRBV30 and TRBJ1-2, with a tentative D call TRBD1 (5 bases). In germline, CDR1 is GTSNPN, CDR2 SVGIG (reference sequence). The V end lost 0 bases, the J end lost 6 bases, and 17 bases lay between the germline ends. The CDR3 loop spans 15 amino acids. The CDR3 region is CAWSVRAGQRDGYTF. CDR3 sequence (DNA): TGTGCCTGGAGTGTAAGGGCAGGGCAAAGGGATGGCTACACCTTC.

The CDR3 nucleotides read TGTGCCAGCAGTTACCGGGACAGGGGAAACGCTTTCTTT. The encoded protein is CASSYRDRGNAFF. The chain couples TRBV6-5 to TRBJ1-1; 10 bases align to TRBD1. V dropped 2 bases and J dropped 11; count of bases not matched to a gene: 5. The CDR3 is made up of 13 amino acids. Germline CDR1 and CDR2: MNHEY and SVGAGI.

The genes are TRBV28 and TRBJ1-5; 8 nucleotides match TRBD1. The CDR3 has 15 amino acids. Germline lookup yields CDR1 MDHEN and CDR2 SYDVKM. With 6 bases clipped from V and 5 bases from J, the junction kept 9 bases outside the gene matches. CDR3 sequence reads: CASSQLDRVDQPQHF. CDR3 nucleotides: TGTGCCAGCAGCCAATTGGACAGGGTGGATCAGCCCCAGCATTTT.

This clone was counted between two and nine times. V is TRBV9 and J is TRBJ2-2, with 8 bases identical to TRBD2. Trimming took 3 bases from V and 7 from J; bases not matched to a gene: 11. This CDR3 comprises 16 residues. The germline V gene encodes CDR1 SGDLS and CDR2 YYNGEE. This CDR3 reads CASSAGGAEKNGELFF. CDR3 sequence (DNA): TGTGCCAGCAGCGCCGGGGGGGCCGAGAAAAACGGGGAGCTGTTTTTT.

CDR3: CSARVLETQYF. The CDR3 DNA reads TGCAGTGCTAGAGTTCTAGAGACCCAGTACTTC. The V and J genes are TRBV20-1 and TRBJ2-5; D unclear. Deletions cut 1 base from V and 4 bases from J, with 4 bases between. Germline assignment: CDR1 DFQATT and CDR2 SNEGSKA (reference sequence). CDR3 size: 11 residues.

This clone was detected a few times. The rearrangement joins TRBV11-2 to TRBJ2-1; D is possibly TRBD1 (6 bases). CDR3 length: 13 amino acids. V gave up 1 base and J gave up 7 bases, with 8 bases separating them. The germline V gene encodes CDR1 SGHAT and CDR2 FQNNGV. In nucleotides, the CDR3 is TGTGCCAGCAGCTTAGGACAGGTAAATGAGCAGTTCTTC. It codes for CASSLGQVNEQFF.

The chain has TRBV5-1 and TRBJ2-1, with no clear D. CDR1 and CDR2 (germline): SGHRS, YFSETQ. Trimming stripped 3 bases from V and 8 bases from J, with 9 bases between. This CDR3 spans 12 amino acids. CDR3 nucleotide sequence: TGCGCCAGCAGCTACCGCCCGGATGAGCAGTTCTTC. Protein: CASSYRPDEQFF.

This clone was seen more than once but under ten times. The chain is built from TRBV28 and TRBJ1-1; the D is unclear. The CDR3 spans 16 residues. V lost 2 bases and J lost 1, with 14 bases in between. Germline V gives CDR1 MDHEN, CDR2 SYDVKM. This CDR3 is CASSLSSGAGNTEAFF. CDR3 bases: TGTGCCAGCAGTTTAAGCTCGGGAGCCGGGAACACTGAAGCTTTCTTT.

This clone was observed a few times. This chain uses TRBV7-2 with TRBJ2-4; 7 bases agree with TRBD2. The CDR3 extends over 13 amino acids. The V segment lost 3 bases and the J segment 6 bases; nucleotides outside the gene matches: 2. CDR1 is SGHTA, CDR2 FQGNSA, per germline. The CDR3 sequence is CASSFGGRNIQYF. The CDR3 DNA sequence: TGTGCCAGCAGCTTCGGGGGGAGAAACATTCAGTACTTC. The variable domain in full, with the rest retrieved from reference TRBV7-2 and TRBJ2-4, is GAGVSQSPSNKVTEKGKDVELRCDPISGHTALYWYRQSLGQGLEFLIYFQGNSAPDKSGLPSDRFSAERTGGSVSTLTIQRTQQEDSAVYLCASSFGGRNIQYFGAGTRLSVL.

The rearrangement joins TRBV4-3 to TRBJ2-7, with a tentative D call TRBD1 (5 bases). The CDR3 totals 16 residues. CDR1 and CDR2 from the germline V gene are LGHNA and YSLEER. The V end was cut by 0 bases, the J end by 3 bases, with 15 bases between. The CDR3 nucleotides are TGCGCCAGCAGCCAAGAGGGGTCAGGGAAGAACTACGAGCAGTACTTC. Protein product: CASSQEGSGKNYEQYF.

This clone came up a few times. This chain connects TRBV30 to TRBJ1-1, with a tentative D call TRBD1 (6 bases). There are 14 residues in the CDR3. Germline-derived CDR1 and CDR2 are GTSNPN and SVGIG (reference sequence). Trimming removed 4 bases at V and 0 bases at J, with 12 bases between. DNA for the CDR3: TGTGCCTGGACCCGGGACACCCTGAACACTGAAGCTTTCTTT. The encoded protein is CAWTRDTLNTEAFF.

This clone was seen a few times. The V gene is TRBV6-1, the J gene TRBJ2-7; 9 bases match TRBD2. The CDR3 length is 12 residues. With 2 bases clipped from V and 10 bases from J, the junction kept 3 bases outside the gene matches. The germline V gene has CDR1 MNHNS and CDR2 SASEGT. Here the CDR3 reads CASSELAGQQYF. DNA for the CDR3: TGTGCCAGCAGTGAACTAGCGGGACAACAGTACTTC.

This clone was found a few times. V and J are TRBV29-1 and TRBJ2-7, with D maybe TRBD2 (5 bases). V shed 4 bases and J shed 7 bases, with 14 bases lying between them. The germline V gene encodes CDR1 SQVTM and CDR2 ANQGSEA. The length of the CDR3 is 12 residues. CDR3 DNA sequence: TGCAGCGTTGGCGGGCCCACGAGGGAGCAGTACTTC. Its translation: CSVGGPTREQYF.

The V and J genes are TRBV7-9 and TRBJ2-5; 8 bases align to TRBD2. There are 12 residues in the CDR3. V was clipped by 5 bases and J by 7 bases; unmatched bases: 3. The V gene's germline CDR1 is SEHNR and CDR2 FQNEAQ (reference sequence). The CDR3 sequence is CASSPGGATQYF. The CDR3 nucleotides read TGTGCCAGCAGCCCGGGGGGGGCGACCCAGTACTTC. The complete variable domain, with remaining parts taken from reference TRBV7-9 and TRBJ2-5, reads DTGVSQNPRHKITKRGQNVTFRCDPISEHNRLYWYRQTLGQGPEFLTYFQNEAQLEKSRLLSDRFSAERPKGSFSTLEIQRTEQGDSAMYLCASSPGGATQYFGPGTRLLVL.

The chain is built from TRBV27 and TRBJ2-4; 7 bases match TRBD1. Germline CDR1 is MNHEY and CDR2 is SMNVEV (reference sequence). The CDR3 totals 16 residues. Unmatched junction bases numbered 5, after V lost 3 bases and J lost 0 bases. The CDR3 nucleotides are TGTGCCAGCAGTTTTCTCTACAGGGGAGCCAAAAACATTCAGTACTTC. It translates to CASSFLYRGAKNIQYF.

A note on this clone: The same CDR3 also results from other DNA sequences found in this sample. The rearrangement joins TRBV7-9 to TRBJ2-7; D remains ambiguous. The CDR3 extends over 12 amino acids. Per the germline V gene, CDR1 is SEHNR and CDR2 is FQNEAQ (reference sequence). Trimming stripped 5 bases from V and 0 bases from J, with 5 bases between. The CDR3 sequence is CASSPSSYEQYF. Here the CDR3 DNA reads TGTGCCAGCAGCCCTAGCTCCTACGAGCAGTACTTC. The whole variable domain, remainder taken from reference TRBV7-9 and TRBJ2-7, is DTGVSQNPRHKITKRGQNVTFRCDPISEHNRLYWYRQTLGQGPEFLTYFQNEAQLEKSRLLSDRFSAERPKGSFSTLEIQRTEQGDSAMYLCASSPSSYEQYFGPGTRLTVT.

This clone was seen more than once but under ten times. The chain couples TRBV19 to TRBJ1-2; D gene uncertain. CDR1 is LNHDA, CDR2 SQIVND, per germline (reference sequence). This CDR3 contains 15 residues. With 3 bases removed from V and 4 bases from J, the gap between germline ends came to 15 bases. The CDR3 is CASSIARGRGYGYTF. The CDR3 nucleotides read TGTGCCAGTAGTATCGCCAGAGGTCGCGGCTATGGCTACACCTTC. The entire variable domain, with the rest obtained from reference TRBV19 and TRBJ1-2, is as follows: DGGITQSPKYLFRKEGQNVTLSCEQNLNHDAMYWYRQDPGQGLRLIYYSQIVNDFQKGDIAEGYSVSREKKESFPLTVTSAQKNPTAFYLCASSIARGRGYGYTFGSGTRLTVV.

This clone was recorded once. This chain joins TRBV5-4 and TRBJ2-1; TRBD1 matches 8 bases. Germline-derived CDR1 and CDR2 are SGHNT and YYREEE (reference sequence). After removal of 5 bases from V and 8 bases from J, the junction contained 6 bases not matched to a gene. The CDR3 is made up of 13 amino acids. CDR3 sequence (DNA): TGTGCCAGCAGGAGAGGACAGGGTGATGAGCAGTTCTTC. It is translated as CASRRGQGDEQFF.

This rearrangement joins TRBV5-1 to TRBJ2-1; 11 nucleotides agree with TRBD1. This CDR3 spans 15 amino acids. The germline V gene encodes CDR1 SGHRS and CDR2 YFSETQ. J was trimmed by 7 bases and V by 5 bases; bases with no gene match: 8. The CDR3 region is CASRTGQGAWNEQFF. In nucleotides, the CDR3 is TGCGCCAGCAGAACCGGACAGGGGGCATGGAATGAGCAGTTCTTC.

This chain links TRBV29-1 with TRBJ2-7; the D gene is possibly TRBD1 (5 bases). V dropped 5 bases and J dropped 5 bases, with 22 bases sitting between them. This CDR3 has 15 amino acids. Germline loops: CDR1 SQVTM, CDR2 ANQGSEA. For the CDR3, the DNA is TGCAGCGTTAACCAGTCCCCGTTAGGGGATCACGAGCAGTACTTC. It codes for CSVNQSPLGDHEQYF.

This clone was seen a few times. The rearrangement joins TRBV14 to TRBJ2-1, with TRBD2 matching 7 bases. The CDR3 is 17 amino acids. CDR1 and CDR2 from the germline V gene are SGHDN and FVKESK. The V and J ends lost 4 bases and 7 bases, in that order; junction bases with no gene match: 16. The CDR3 protein is CASSPAWWAGAGNEQFF. As DNA, the CDR3 is TGTGCCAGCAGCCCGGCTTGGTGGGCGGGAGCAGGGAATGAGCAGTTCTTC.